This TCR beta chain was found in a study of T cell repertoires in cytomegalovirus infection. Looking at the study overall: Both CMV infection and a matching HLA type were indicated by public TCR beta signatures.

CDR3 length: 16 amino acids. Germline CDR1 is MNHNS and CDR2 is SASEGT. V lost 6 bases and J lost 13; bases outside the gene matches: 18. Regarding this clonotype: Its antigen is undetermined.

TCRdb passed the reads through MiXCR, listing each CDR3 protein once. The sample includes 560,000 or so distinct CDR3 sequences, 16% of them seen just once. Study-wide results and caveats: Individuals carrying CMV plus the relevant HLA were identified by cumulative frequency of public TCR beta families. Within the response measured ex vivo, HLA-C-restricted CMV-specific TCR beta clonotypes were dominant.

Sample: CD8+ T cells from PBMCs. The rearrangement joins TRBV6-1 to TRBJ2-2; TRBD2 matches at 9 bases. The clonotype comes from a human donor in good health (CMV status not recorded). Some clones in this sample may be carry-over from other donors' samples. The CDR3 loop is CASSPIPTSGRKGLFF. The CDR3 bases are TGTGCCAGCAGCCCAATCCCGACTAGCGGACGAAAGGGGCTGTTTTTT.